The 31 T cell receptor beta chains below come from one sample, sequenced in a study of blood T cell repertoires in COVID-19. Data came from immunoSEQ multiplex PCR; TCRdb stores just in-frame clones and leaves some out. The data hold tens of thousands of clones, with 83% observed a single time. Sequenced input: peripheral blood. These receptors all stem from a woman older than 75 with acute or convalescent COVID-19.

This chain links TRBV5-5 with TRBJ1-3; tentatively, D is TRBD1 (6 bases). CDR1 is SGHKS and CDR2 is YYEKEE in the germline V gene (reference sequence). This CDR3 comprises 15 residues. V was shortened by 0 bases and J by 2 bases, with 9 bases between the two germline ends. This CDR3 is CASSLGWGPGNTIYF. The CDR3 DNA sequence: TGTGCCAGCAGCTTGGGATGGGGGCCTGGAAACACCATATATTTT.

The chain uses TRBV18 and TRBJ2-7; 12 bases match TRBD1. The germline gives CDR1 KGHSH, CDR2 LQKENI. This CDR3 spans 15 amino acids. The J segment lost 6 bases and the V segment lost 3 bases, leaving 6 bases of the junction unmatched. The CDR3 loop is CASSPLRDRGLEQYF. DNA for the CDR3: TGTGCCAGCTCACCTCTCCGGGACAGGGGGCTCGAGCAGTACTTC.

CDR3 loop: CASSVGLGLYDNEQFF. Written as DNA, the CDR3 is TGTGCCAGCAGCGTAGGGTTGGGACTATACGACAATGAGCAGTTCTTC. This chain connects TRBV9 to TRBJ2-1, with 7 nucleotides matching TRBD2. CDR1 is SGDLS and CDR2 is YYNGEE in the germline V gene. V was pared by 0 bases and J by 5 bases, with 8 bases of the junction left unmatched. There are 16 residues in the CDR3. Drawing the rest from reference TRBV9 and TRBJ2-1, the complete variable domain is DSGVTQTPKHLITATGQRVTLRCSPRSGDLSVYWYQQSLDQGLQFLIQYYNGEERAKGNILERFSAQQFPDLHSELNLSSLELGDSALYFCASSVGLGLYDNEQFFGPGTRLTVL.

V and J are TRBV6-2 or TRBV6-3 and TRBJ1-6, with D unresolved. Germline V gene data show CDR1 as MNHEY and CDR2 as SVGEGT. V was pared by 0 bases and J by 4 bases, with 10 bases between. The CDR3 is 16 amino acids. CDR3 sequence (DNA): TGTGCCAGCAGTTACTCGGCGGCGGGATATAATTCACCCCTCCACTTT. Protein: CASSYSAAGYNSPLHF.

The chain couples TRBV3-1 (or the pseudogene TRBV3-2) to TRBJ2-1; 13 bases line up with TRBD2. Germline assignment: CDR1 LGHDT and CDR2 YNNKEL (reference sequence). This CDR3 contains 17 residues. Losses at the gene ends were 0 bases for V and 8 bases for J; bases not matched to a gene: 7. Here the CDR3 reads CASSQDQTLAGGDEQFF. CDR3 coding DNA: TGTGCCAGCAGCCAAGATCAGACACTAGCGGGAGGGGATGAGCAGTTCTTC.

The chain links TRBV18 to TRBJ2-7, with D perhaps TRBD1 (5 bases). CDR3 length: 14 residues. Germline CDR1 KGHSH, CDR2 LQKENI. Trimming left V 4 bases short and J 0 bases short, with 10 bases between. CDR3 region: CASSLGESSYEQYF. In nucleotides, the CDR3 is TGTGCCAGCTCACTAGGGGAAAGCTCCTACGAGCAGTACTTC.

V usage is TRBV24-1 and J usage is TRBJ2-7, with 10 bases aligning to TRBD1. The CDR3 consists of 16 residues. V was clipped by 3 bases and J by 3 bases; unmatched bases: 7. From germline, CDR1 is KGHDR and CDR2 SFDVKD. The CDR3 protein is CATSDGGTGEGYEQYF. The CDR3, as DNA: TGTGCCACCAGTGATGGAGGGACAGGGGAGGGCTACGAGCAGTACTTC.

CDR3 DNA: TGCGCCAGCAGCCACCCGACAGGGGGCCCCACAGATACGCAGTATTTT. This translates into CASSHPTGGPTDTQYF. V is TRBV4-1 and J is TRBJ2-3, with 10 bases matching TRBD1. Germline loops: CDR1 MGHRA, CDR2 YSYEKL. This CDR3 region has 16 residues. Trimming cost V 3 bases and J 2 bases; bases outside gene matches: 5.

V usage is TRBV7-8 and J usage is TRBJ2-1; TRBD2 aligns across 11 bases. The ends lost 5 bases at V and 5 bases at J; junction bases unmatched: 5. Germline lookup yields CDR1 SGHVS and CDR2 FQNEAQ. This CDR3 has 15 residues. The CDR3 nucleotides are TGTGCCAGCAGCCCCGGACTAGCGGGCAACAATGAGCAGTTCTTC. Translating it yields CASSPGLAGNNEQFF.

The rearrangement links TRBV5-6 to TRBJ2-5; 12 bases line up with TRBD1. The CDR3 length is 15 residues. V shed 2 bases and J 4 bases; nucleotides not matched to a gene: 3. Germline V gives CDR1 SGHDT, CDR2 YYEEEE. CDR3 coding DNA: TGTGCCAGCAGCTTCCGGGACAGGGGGCGAGAGACCCAGTACTTC. This gives the protein CASSFRDRGRETQYF. The entire variable domain, with the rest obtained from reference TRBV5-6 and TRBJ2-5, is as follows: DAGVTQSPTHLIKTRGQQVTLRCSPKSGHDTVSWYQQALGQGPQFIFQYYEEEERQRGNFPDRFSGHQFPNYSSELNVNALLLGDSALYLCASSFRDRGRETQYFGPGTRLLVL.

V and J are TRBV28 and TRBJ2-3; D gene ambiguous. V was trimmed by 5 bases and J by 0 bases, leaving 24 bases between them. The CDR3 is 19 amino acids. Germline V gene lookup returns CDR1 MDHEN and CDR2 SYDVKM. This CDR3 is CASSPSARNPLISTDTQYF. Here the CDR3 DNA reads TGTGCCAGCAGTCCCTCGGCTAGAAATCCCCTCATTAGCACAGATACGCAGTATTTT. The full variable domain, in which reference TRBV28 and TRBJ2-3 provide the parts outside the CDR3, is DVKVTQSSRYLVKRTGEKVFLECVQDMDHENMFWYRQDPGLGLRLIYFSYDVKMKEKGDIPEGYSVSREKKERFSLILESASTNQTSMYLCASSPSARNPLISTDTQYFGPGTRLTVL.

V is TRBV4-1 and J is TRBJ2-7; tentatively, D is TRBD1 (6 bases). V was shortened by 2 bases and J by 0 bases, with 11 bases between the two germline ends. The V gene's germline CDR1 is MGHRA and CDR2 YSYEKL. The CDR3 has 15 amino acids. The CDR3 DNA reads TGCGCCAGCAGCCAATCCGGGACAAACTCCTACGAGCAGTACTTC. As protein: CASSQSGTNSYEQYF.

V and J are TRBV11-1 and TRBJ1-1, with D maybe TRBD1 (5 bases). The germline V gene has CDR1 SGHAT and CDR2 FQDESV (reference sequence). V was clipped by 5 bases and J by 1 base, with 14 bases between them. This CDR3 spans 15 amino acids. The CDR3 here is CASSPFRGRNTEAFF. The CDR3 coding sequence is TGTGCCAGCAGCCCCTTCCGGGGGAGGAACACTGAAGCTTTCTTT.

This chain joins TRBV6-5 and TRBJ2-5; 11 nucleotides agree with TRBD1. In germline, CDR1 is MNHEY, CDR2 SVGAGI. V lost 5 bases and J lost 5; bases outside the gene matches: 4. The CDR3 runs to 14 residues. The DNA of the CDR3 is TGTGCCAGCAGTCGGACAGGGGGCGCTGAGACCCAGTACTTC. It specifies CASSRTGGAETQYF.

This chain uses TRBV20-1 with TRBJ2-5, with TRBD1 matching over 8 bases. Trimming took 3 bases from V and 4 from J; bases not matched to a gene: 4. From germline, CDR1 is DFQATT and CDR2 SNEGSKA (reference sequence). The CDR3 runs 13 residues. CDR3 in amino acids: CSASRTGLETQYF. The CDR3 coding sequence is TGCAGTGCTAGTAGGACAGGGTTAGAGACCCAGTACTTC.

About this clone itself: Sequence at one end of the junction differs from germline and may be a read error. This chain links TRBV3-1 (or the pseudogene TRBV3-2) with TRBJ2-1; D ambiguous. From germline, CDR1 is LGHDT and CDR2 YNNKEL (reference sequence). The CDR3 sequence is 15 residues long. In nucleotides, the CDR3 is TGTGCCAGCAGCAAAGACGTAGCCCCCTACAATGAGCAGTTCTTC. It encodes CASSKDVAPYNEQFF.

This clone was seen more than once but under ten times. The J gene is TRBJ2-3, the V gene TRBV2; D might be TRBD1 (6 bases). The CDR3 spans 15 residues. V gave up 6 bases and J gave up 0 bases, with 13 bases separating them. Looked up from germline, CDR1 is SNHLY and CDR2 is FYNNEI. This CDR3 is CASRTGTFSTDTQYF. The DNA of the CDR3 is TGTGCCAGCAGGACCGGGACATTCAGCACAGATACGCAGTATTTT.

This clone was observed a few times. The V gene is TRBV2, the J gene TRBJ2-7; D is undetermined. Germline values: CDR1 SNHLY, CDR2 FYNNEI. With 2 bases removed from V and 2 bases from J, the gap between germline ends came to 10 bases. The CDR3 is 14 amino acids. The CDR3 loop is CASSEQYNAYEQYF. CDR3 sequence (DNA): TGTGCCAGCAGTGAACAGTACAACGCCTACGAGCAGTACTTC. The whole variable domain, remainder taken from reference TRBV2 and TRBJ2-7, is EPEVTQTPSHQVTQMGQEVILRCVPISNHLYFYWYRQILGQKVEFLVSFYNNEISEKSEIFDDQFSVERPDGSNFTLKIRSTKLEDSAMYFCASSEQYNAYEQYFGPGTRLTVT.

V is TRBV9 and J is TRBJ2-2; 9 nucleotides agree with TRBD2. The V gene end was trimmed by 0 bases and the J gene end by 7 bases; junction bases not matched to a gene: 1. Germline CDR1 is SGDLS and CDR2 is YYNGEE. The CDR3 sequence is 14 residues long. CDR3 coding DNA: TGTGCCAGCAGCGTAGTAGCGGGAGTCGGGGAGCTGTTTTTT. Amino acids: CASSVVAGVGELFF.

This clone has just one count. The chain uses TRBV10-3 and TRBJ1-2; unclear D gene. Germline CDR1 is ENHRY and CDR2 is SYGVKD. The CDR3 runs 12 residues. V shed 0 bases and J shed 8 bases, with 7 bases lying between them. CDR3 nucleotide sequence: TGTGCCATCAGTGAGTCGGCGGGCGGCTACACCTTC. This sequence encodes CAISESAGGYTF.

The rearrangement uses TRBV2 and TRBJ2-1; 7 bases fit TRBD1. V lost 6 bases to trimming and J lost 4 bases; unmatched junction nucleotides: 6. CDR3 length: 14 amino acids. In germline, CDR1 is SNHLY, CDR2 FYNNEI. The chain's CDR3 is CASRADREYNEQFF. The CDR3 region has the DNA TGTGCCAGCAGGGCCGACAGGGAATACAATGAGCAGTTCTTC.

Here the CDR3 reads CSAGRGGETQYF. The DNA of the CDR3 is TGCAGCGCAGGCAGGGGGGGAGAGACCCAGTACTTC. The chain recombines TRBV29-1 with TRBJ2-5; either TRBD1 or TRBD2 may supply D (7 bases each). This CDR3 region has 12 residues. Germline V gene lookup returns CDR1 SQVTM and CDR2 ANQGSEA. V was clipped by 7 bases and J by 4 bases, with 13 bases between them.

V and J are TRBV4-1 and TRBJ2-7, with TRBD1 identical over 7 bases. CDR1 MGHRA and CDR2 YSYEKL come from the germline V gene. Losses at the gene ends were 0 bases for V and 0 bases for J; bases not matched to a gene: 14. The CDR3 is 19 residues long. The CDR3 DNA reads as TGCGCCAGCAGCCAAGATAGGGGGCCAGCTACCAGCTTCTCCTACGAGCAGTACTTC. It translates to CASSQDRGPATSFSYEQYF.

V and J are TRBV4-1 and TRBJ1-3, with D possibly matching TRBD1 (6 bases). V was shortened by 1 base and J by 0 bases, with 10 bases between the two germline ends. In germline, CDR1 is MGHRA, CDR2 YSYEKL. The CDR3 contains 16 residues. In nucleotides, the CDR3 is TGCGCCAGCAGCCAAGTGAGAGGGGGCTCTGGAAACACCATATATTTT. Its translation: CASSQVRGGSGNTIYF.

The V gene is TRBV18, the J gene TRBJ2-7; 8 bases agree with TRBD1. The CDR3 has 15 amino acids. The V and J ends lost 1 base and 7 bases, in that order; junction bases with no gene match: 9. CDR1 KGHSH and CDR2 LQKENI come from the germline V gene. For the CDR3, the DNA is TGTGCCAGCTCACCACGGACAGGGTTTACGTTGGAGCAGTACTTC. Encoded protein: CASSPRTGFTLEQYF.

In DNA, the CDR3 is TGTGCGACAGCCGAGCAGTACTTC. Protein: CATAEQYF. V gene TRBV12-2 combines with J gene TRBJ2-7; TRBD1 is the table's D call and was not checked against the DNA. TRBV12-2 is assigned pseudogene status. This CDR3 is 8 amino acids long.

The chain has TRBV5-1 and TRBJ2-5; 7 bases map to TRBD1. Germline CDR1 and CDR2: SGHRS and YFSETQ. The V segment lost 0 bases and the J segment 5 bases; nucleotides outside the gene matches: 10. The CDR3 contains 16 residues. Written as DNA, the CDR3 is TGCGCCAGCAGCTTGGGTAGGGGGCGCGTTCTGGAGACCCAGTACTTC. Translating it yields CASSLGRGRVLETQYF.

J is TRBJ1-6 and V is TRBV3-1 (or the pseudogene TRBV3-2); no clear D. Germline-derived CDR1 and CDR2 are LGHDT and YNNKEL (reference sequence). This CDR3 contains 14 residues. Trimming left V 5 bases short and J 4 bases short, with 9 bases between. The CDR3 coding sequence is TGTGCCAGCAGCTTCGGGAATTATAATTCACCCCTCCACTTT. Translation: CASSFGNYNSPLHF.

J is TRBJ2-7 and V is TRBV5-1, with TRBD1 matching over 10 bases. The CDR3 consists of 15 residues. Germline V gene data show CDR1 as SGHRS and CDR2 as YFSETQ. V trimming: 4 bases; J trimming: 3 bases; junction bases outside the gene matches: 7. This CDR3 is CASSKLTGGGYEQYF. Here the CDR3 DNA reads TGCGCCAGCAGCAAGCTGACAGGGGGCGGCTACGAGCAGTACTTC.

The V gene is TRBV12-5, the J gene TRBJ2-2; 10 nucleotides match TRBD1. V was clipped by 5 bases and J by 5 bases; unmatched bases: 5. The length of the CDR3 is 15 residues. Germline CDR1 and CDR2: LGHNT and FRNRAP. CDR3 coding DNA: TGTGCTAGTGGTCGCAGGACAGGGGGGACCGGGGAGCTGTTTTTT. Residues: CASGRRTGGTGELFF. The full variable domain, completed using reference TRBV12-5 and TRBJ2-2, is DARVTQTPRHKVTEMGQEVTMRCQPILGHNTVFWYRQTMMQGLELLAYFRNRAPLDDSGMPKDRFSAEMPDATLATLKIQPSEPRDSAVYFCASGRRTGGTGELFFGEGSRLTVL.

The gene calls are TRBV2 and TRBJ2-1, with TRBD2 as a possible D gene (5 bases). V lost 7 bases and J lost 0, with 7 bases in between. Germline CDR1 and CDR2: SNHLY and FYNNEI. This CDR3 is 13 amino acids long. CDR3 amino acids: CASIGLSYNEQFF. CDR3 DNA: TGTGCCAGCATAGGACTCTCCTACAATGAGCAGTTCTTC.